One sample yielded the 7 T cell receptor beta chains listed below, sequenced in a study of T cell changes during pregnancy in multiple sclerosis. The method was immunoSEQ multiplex PCR; TCRdb's version includes in-frame clones alone and lacks a portion of them. The sample has 56,000 or so clones, more than 85% seen once. The sequencing used CD4+ T cells from peripheral blood mononuclear cells, collected in the third trimester of pregnancy. Receptors were obtained from a female donor with multiple sclerosis, enrolled in a pregnancy study.

This chain connects TRBV29-1 to TRBJ2-7, with TRBD2 matching 8 bases. Trimming cost V 5 bases and J 1 base; bases outside gene matches: 7. This CDR3 contains 14 residues. Germline V gene data show CDR1 as SQVTM and CDR2 as ANQGSEA. CDR3 sequence reads: CSVSAGGLSYEQYF. The CDR3 DNA follows: TGCAGCGTTTCTGCGGGGGGCCTTTCCTACGAGCAGTACTTC.

V is TRBV25-1 and J is TRBJ2-5; possibly TRBD2 for D (5 bases). The germline V gene has CDR1 MGHDK and CDR2 SYGVNS. The CDR3 length is 14 residues. Trimming took off 2 bases at V and 1 base at J, with 8 bases between the two ends. The CDR3 spells CASSEAGTQETQYF. CDR3 coding DNA: TGTGCCAGCAGTGAAGCGGGTACCCAAGAGACCCAGTACTTC.

The genes are TRBV29-1 and TRBJ1-1; D is perhaps TRBD1 (5 bases). V lost 3 bases, J lost 4 bases, and 6 bases lay in between. This CDR3 has 11 residues. Germline lookup yields CDR1 SQVTM and CDR2 ANQGSEA. In DNA form, the CDR3 reads TGCAGCGTTGACAGGGCCACTGAAGCTTTCTTT. Translation: CSVDRATEAFF.

V is TRBV13 and J is TRBJ2-3, with a possible D match to TRBD2 (6 bases). The CDR3 has 16 amino acids. Germline V gene data show CDR1 as PRHDT and CDR2 as FYEKMQ (reference sequence). Trimming cost V 3 bases and J 2 bases, with 15 bases left between them. CDR3 DNA: TGTGCCAGCAGCTTGGGTGGCGGACTAAACACAGATACGCAGTATTTT. It translates to CASSLGGGLNTDTQYF.

There are a few counts of this clone. This chain joins TRBV11-2 and TRBJ1-2; D not resolved. The CDR3 length is 15 residues. The V end lost 4 bases, the J end lost 4 bases, and 16 bases lay between the germline ends. Germline V gene lookup returns CDR1 SGHAT and CDR2 FQNNGV. The CDR3 sequence: CASSSRGSPLYGYTF. The CDR3 nucleotides are TGTGCCAGCAGCTCCCGAGGTTCCCCCCTCTATGGCTACACCTTC.

The genes are TRBV6-5 and TRBJ2-7; D might be TRBD2 (5 bases). Germline CDR1 is MNHEY and CDR2 is SVGAGI. The CDR3 has 15 amino acids. V was shortened by 2 bases and J by 3 bases, with 14 bases between the two germline ends. The CDR3 is CASSYPIGGYYEQYF. DNA for the CDR3: TGTGCCAGCAGTTACCCTATCGGAGGATACTACGAGCAGTACTTC.

This chain uses TRBV5-6 with TRBJ2-2, with 11 bases lining up with TRBD1. The germline V gene encodes CDR1 SGHDT and CDR2 YYEEEE. Unmatched junction bases numbered 3, after V lost 3 bases and J lost 5 bases. This CDR3 comprises 15 residues. CDR3 in amino acids: CASSWWDRGTGELFF. Here the CDR3 DNA reads TGTGCCAGCAGCTGGTGGGACAGGGGGACCGGGGAGCTGTTTTTT.